Listed below are T cell receptor beta chains from one sample, sequenced in a study of blood T cells in healthy people across ages. TCRdb recomputed calls from the 5' RACE reads with MiXCR, one row per CDR3 protein. This sample yields roughly 680,000 distinct CDR3 sequences, of which 45% to 60% are seen a single time; 13% belongs to the top ten. Material: blood. The receptor source for this set is an elderly woman in good health. The CDR3 runs from the conserved cysteine through the conserved F or W. The D gene is left open where the match is weak. Only some rows state a clone size, as once, few, many or a class for expanded clones.

V gene	clone size	D gene	J gene	CDR3 protein	CDR3 DNA
TRBV7-3	NA	NA	TRBJ1-6	CASSRLGKEGGSNSPLHF	TGTGCCAGCAGCCGTCTAGGAAAGGAGGGGGGGTCGAATTCACCCCTCCACTTT
TRBV5-6	NA	NA	TRBJ2-1	CASSWTGVNNEQFF	TGTGCCAGCAGCTGGACGGGGGTCAACAATGAGCAGTTCTTC
TRBV12-3/TRBV12-4	many	TRBD2	TRBJ2-3	CASSPSGLAGTDTQYF	TGTGCCAGCAGTCCATCGGGACTAGCGGGGACAGATACGCAGTATTTT
TRBV12-3/TRBV12-4	many	NA	TRBJ1-6	CASRPPTESSPLHF	TGTGCCAGCAGACCCCCGACAGAAAGTTCACCCCTCCACTTT
TRBV4-1	NA	NA	TRBJ2-5	CASSHESSVETQYF	TGCGCCAGCAGCCATGAAAGTTCCGTGGAGACCCAGTACTTC
TRBV12-3/TRBV12-4	NA	NA	TRBJ1-2	CASSSPGFSGYTF	TGTGCCAGCAGCAGCCCGGGCTTTAGTGGCTACACCTTC
TRBV28	few	NA	TRBJ2-7	CASRSGTYEQYF	TGTGCCAGCAGGTCGGGGACCTACGAGCAGTACTTC
TRBV20-1	many	NA	TRBJ2-3	CSARKGGGLDTQYF	TGCAGTGCTAGAAAAGGGGGAGGGCTAGATACGCAGTATTTT
TRBV6-2/TRBV6-3	NA	NA	TRBJ2-2	CASSYPDRRSGELFF	TGTGCCAGCAGTTATCCCGACAGGCGATCGGGGGAGCTGTTTTTT
TRBV7-9	NA	NA	TRBJ1-4	CASSLTGFNEKLFF	TGTGCCAGCAGCTTAACAGGTTTTAATGAAAAACTGTTTTTT
TRBV29-1	NA	NA	TRBJ2-7	CSVLDIDYEQYF	TGCAGCGTTCTCGACATAGACTACGAGCAGTACTTC
TRBV7-2	NA	TRBD2	TRBJ2-7	CASKPGGSFNEQYF	TGTGCCAGCAAACCGGGCGGGAGCTTCAACGAGCAGTACTTC
TRBV28	NA	TRBD2	TRBJ2-1	CASSLWSSGGAGNEQFF	TGTGCCAGCAGTTTATGGTCTAGCGGGGGGGCAGGCAATGAGCAGTTCTTC
TRBV3-1	NA	NA	TRBJ2-1	CASSQGYLTRDEQFF	TGTGCCAGCAGCCAAGGATACCTAACTAGGGATGAGCAGTTCTTC
TRBV7-2	few	NA	TRBJ1-2	CASSQSGRGLNYGYTF	TGTGCCAGCAGCCAAAGCGGAAGAGGGCTTAACTATGGCTACACCTTC
TRBV6-5	NA	TRBD1	TRBJ2-1	CASSYSLGTAGPKETQFF	TGTGCCAGCAGTTACTCGTTAGGGACAGCTGGCCCAAAGGAGACCCAGTTCTTC
TRBV7-2	NA	NA	TRBJ1-5	CASSLGRAYNQPQHF	TGTGCCAGCAGCTTAGGCAGGGCTTACAATCAGCCCCAGCATTTT
TRBV6-5	NA	NA	TRBJ1-5	CASSDNPGQPQHF	TGTGCCAGCAGTGACAACCCCGGTCAGCCCCAGCATTTT
TRBV20-1	NA	NA	TRBJ1-5	CSANRAGERGNQPQHF	TGCAGTGCTAATAGGGCCGGGGAAAGAGGGAATCAGCCCCAGCATTTT
TRBV5-1	few	NA	TRBJ2-2	CASLVGQPGGELFF	TGCGCCAGCCTTGTGGGCCAACCCGGCGGGGAGCTGTTTTTT
TRBV27	many	NA	TRBJ2-4	CASSLLGLAQAKNIQYF	TGTGCCAGCAGTTTATTGGGGCTTGCTCAAGCCAAAAACATTCAGTACTTC
TRBV12-3/TRBV12-4	few	TRBD1	TRBJ1-5	CASSPRGLGQPQHF	TGTGCCAGCAGCCCGAGGGGGCTCGGGCAGCCCCAGCATTTT
TRBV6-5	many	TRBD1	TRBJ2-1	CASSRTIQGYEQFF	TGTGCCAGCAGTCGGACAATACAGGGGTATGAGCAGTTCTTC
TRBV29-1	NA	TRBD1	TRBJ2-7	CSVADRGFSGSYEQYF	TGCAGCGTCGCGGACAGGGGGTTTTCGGGATCCTACGAGCAGTACTTC
TRBV9	many	NA	TRBJ2-1	CASSVGEEVGQFF	TGTGCCAGCAGCGTAGGGGAGGAGGTGGGGCAGTTCTTC
TRBV7-8	NA	NA	TRBJ1-6	CAGKQGPPLHF	TGTGCCGGCAAACAGGGTCCACCCCTCCACTTT
TRBV2	NA	TRBD1	TRBJ1-2	CAGRATGPYGYTF	TGTGCCGGCAGGGCGACAGGGCCGTATGGCTACACCTTC
TRBV15	once	NA	TRBJ2-6	CATSRDLGAGANVLTF	TGTGCCACCAGCAGAGATCTGGGGGCTGGGGCCAACGTCCTGACTTTC
TRBV7-9	many	NA	TRBJ2-7	CASSPDTDYEQYF	TGTGCCAGCAGCCCGGACACCGACTACGAGCAGTACTTC
TRBV9	few	NA	TRBJ2-1	CASSVAAGPYNEQFF	TGTGCCAGCAGCGTAGCTGCGGGACCCTACAATGAGCAGTTCTTC
TRBV20-1	few	TRBD2	TRBJ2-7	CSARDPLAGVLEQYF	TGCAGTGCTAGAGATCCCCTAGCGGGAGTTCTCGAGCAGTACTTC
TRBV15	NA	NA	TRBJ2-7	CATSRLTDRVSYEQYF	TGTGCCACCAGCAGATTGACAGACAGAGTCTCCTACGAGCAGTACTTC
TRBV5-5	once	NA	TRBJ2-3	CASSVGNVLADTQYF	TGTGCCAGCAGCGTGGGGAATGTCCTGGCAGATACGCAGTATTTT
TRBV12-3/TRBV12-4	once	NA	TRBJ2-5	CASSEGPQGETQYF	TGTGCCAGCAGTGAGGGTCCTCAGGGGGAGACCCAGTACTTC
TRBV20-1	NA	TRBD1	TRBJ2-1	CSARDSPGNEQFF	TGCAGTGCTCGGGACAGCCCTGGTAATGAGCAGTTCTTC
TRBV28	many	TRBD2	TRBJ2-1	CASSKLAGLILEQFF	TGTGCCAGCAGCAAACTAGCGGGATTGATCCTTGAGCAGTTCTTC
TRBV7-2	NA	TRBD2	TRBJ2-1	CASSTGLAPYNEQFF	TGTGCCAGCAGCACGGGACTAGCGCCCTACAATGAGCAGTTCTTC
TRBV30	few	TRBD2	TRBJ2-1	CAWSLRGWGGSYNEQFF	TGTGCCTGGAGCCTTAGGGGTTGGGGGGGCTCCTACAATGAGCAGTTCTTC
TRBV6-1	many	NA	TRBJ2-1	CASRGTGTEQFF	TGTGCCAGCAGGGGAACAGGTACTGAGCAGTTCTTC
TRBV29-1	NA	TRBD1	TRBJ1-2	CSVAQGASGGYTF	TGCAGCGTTGCGCAGGGGGCTAGTGGTGGCTACACCTTC
TRBV12-3/TRBV12-4	few	TRBD1	TRBJ2-7	CASSFRGTAAYEQYF	TGTGCCAGCAGTTTCAGGGGGACAGCTGCCTACGAGCAGTACTTC
TRBV20-1	many	NA	TRBJ2-7	CSAKRGPQIYEQYF	TGCAGTGCTAAACGAGGACCACAAATCTACGAGCAGTACTTC